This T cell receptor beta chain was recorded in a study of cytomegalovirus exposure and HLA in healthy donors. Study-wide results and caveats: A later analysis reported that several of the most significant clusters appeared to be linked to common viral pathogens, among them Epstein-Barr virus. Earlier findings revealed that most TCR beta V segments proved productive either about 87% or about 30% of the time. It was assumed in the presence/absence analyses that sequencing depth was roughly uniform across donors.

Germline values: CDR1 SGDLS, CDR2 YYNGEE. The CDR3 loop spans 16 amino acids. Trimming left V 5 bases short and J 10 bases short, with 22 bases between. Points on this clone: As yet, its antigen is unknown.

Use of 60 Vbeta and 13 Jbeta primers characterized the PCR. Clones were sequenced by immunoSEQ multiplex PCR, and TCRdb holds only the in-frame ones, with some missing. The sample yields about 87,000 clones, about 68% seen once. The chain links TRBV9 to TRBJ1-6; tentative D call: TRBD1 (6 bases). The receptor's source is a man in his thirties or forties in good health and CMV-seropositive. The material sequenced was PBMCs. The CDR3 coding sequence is TGTGCCAGCAGTGCCGATACAGGGTTTTCTCAGTCACCCCTCCACTTT. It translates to CASSADTGFSQSPLHF.